This T cell receptor beta chain stems from a study of early T cells in non-severe SARS-CoV-2 infection. CDR3 length: 15 residues. Losses at the gene ends were 5 bases for V and 5 bases for J; bases not matched to a gene: 10. Germline V gene lookup returns CDR1 SGHDT and CDR2 YYEEEE. cDNA molecules, individually, were tagged with unique molecular identifiers. MiXCR, run by TCRdb on the 5' RACE reads, gives a single entry per CDR3 protein. The sample shows about 100,000 distinct CDR3 sequences, about 12% of them seen only once. This clonotype was seen a few times. Sequences were obtained from whole blood. The chain has TRBV5-6 and TRBJ1-5, with 7 nucleotides matching TRBD1. The sequence derives from an adult who was a healthcare worker with PCR-confirmed SARS-CoV-2 infection or an uninfected control (not recorded which). The CDR3 DNA reads TGTGCCAGCAGAAAATTAGACAGGGTGGATCAGCCCCAGCATTTT. Protein product: CASRKLDRVDQPQHF.